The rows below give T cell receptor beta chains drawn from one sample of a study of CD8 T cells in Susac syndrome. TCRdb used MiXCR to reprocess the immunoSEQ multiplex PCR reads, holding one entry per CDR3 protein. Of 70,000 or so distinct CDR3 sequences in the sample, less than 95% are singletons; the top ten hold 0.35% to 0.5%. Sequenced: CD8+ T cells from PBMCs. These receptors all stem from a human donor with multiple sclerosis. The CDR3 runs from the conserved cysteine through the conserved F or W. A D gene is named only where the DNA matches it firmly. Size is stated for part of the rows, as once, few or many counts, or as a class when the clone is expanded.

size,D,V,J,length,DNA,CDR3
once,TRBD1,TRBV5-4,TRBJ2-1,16,TGTGCCAGCAGCAGTTTAGGACAGGGCTCCTACAATGAGCAGTTCTTC,CASSSLGQGSYNEQFF
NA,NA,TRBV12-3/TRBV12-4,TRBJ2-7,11,TGTGCCAGCAGTTTCGGGGTTGAGCAGTACTTC,CASSFGVEQYF
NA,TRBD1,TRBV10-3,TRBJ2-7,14,TGTGCCATCAGTGAGTCCTCAGGGGGCTACGAGCAGTACTTC,CAISESSGGYEQYF
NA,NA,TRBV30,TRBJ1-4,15,TGTGCCTGGAGTGAATTAGGTGTGAGCGGCGAAAAACTGTTTTTT,CAWSELGVSGEKLFF
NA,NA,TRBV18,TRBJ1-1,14,TGTGCCAGCTCACCACCCGAACAGGGCACGGAAGCTTTCTTT,CASSPPEQGTEAFF
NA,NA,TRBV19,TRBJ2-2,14,TGTGCCAGTAGTATCCGGGGAAATAGCGGGGAGCTGTTTTTT,CASSIRGNSGELFF
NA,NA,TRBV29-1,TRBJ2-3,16,TGCAGCGTTCTTTCGTGGTGGCGTGGAGGTGCAGATACGCAGTATTTT,CSVLSWWRGGADTQYF
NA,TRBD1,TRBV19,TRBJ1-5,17,TGTGCCAGTAGGACAACATCAATCGGACAGGGATATCAGCCCCAGCATTTT,CASRTTSIGQGYQPQHF
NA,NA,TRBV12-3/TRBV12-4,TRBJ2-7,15,TGTGCCAGCACGGGTACAGGGGGGGGTTCCTACGAGCAGTACTTC,CASTGTGGGSYEQYF
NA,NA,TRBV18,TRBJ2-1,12,TGTGCCAGCTCACCGACAAACAATGAGCAGTTCTTC,CASSPTNNEQFF
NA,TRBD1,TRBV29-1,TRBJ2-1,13,TGCAGCGCAAGACAGGGGGCGTACAATGAGCAGTTCTTC,CSARQGAYNEQFF
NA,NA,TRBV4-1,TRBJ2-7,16,TGCGCCAGCAGCCAAGAGGTGGCTAGTACCTCCTACGAGCAGTACTTC,CASSQEVASTSYEQYF
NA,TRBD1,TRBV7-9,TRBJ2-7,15,TGTGCCAGCAGCTTGGGACAGGGGGTTACCTACGAGCAGTACTTC,CASSLGQGVTYEQYF
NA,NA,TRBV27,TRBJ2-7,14,TGTGCCAGCAGTTTATCGATTGAGTGGGGGGAGCAGTACTTC,CASSLSIEWGEQYF
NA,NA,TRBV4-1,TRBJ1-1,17,TGCGCCAGCAGCGGCATACTTGAGGGACTACCGAACACTGAAGCTTTCTTT,CASSGILEGLPNTEAFF
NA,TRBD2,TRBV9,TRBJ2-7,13,TGTGCCAGCAACCACGGGAGGGGAGACGAGCAGTACTTC,CASNHGRGDEQYF
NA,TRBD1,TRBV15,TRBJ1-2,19,TGTGCCACCAGCAATACCTCCGGGACAGGGGGCTTTTTTAACTATGGCTACACCTTC,CATSNTSGTGGFFNYGYTF
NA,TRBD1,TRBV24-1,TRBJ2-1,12,TGTGCCACCTCTGGGACAGCCCCTCAGCAGTTCTTC,CATSGTAPQQFF
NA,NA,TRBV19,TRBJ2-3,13,TGTGCCAGTAGTGAGGACCTCACAGATACGCAGTATTTT,CASSEDLTDTQYF
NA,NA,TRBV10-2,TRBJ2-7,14,TGCGCCAGTACCCGGAAGAAAGCATCCTACGAGCAGTACTTC,CASTRKKASYEQYF
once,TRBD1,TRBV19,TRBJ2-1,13,TGTGCCAGTACCGGGACAGGGCCAAATGAGCAGTTCTTC,CASTGTGPNEQFF
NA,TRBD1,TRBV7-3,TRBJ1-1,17,TGTGCCAGCAGCCATACCGGGACAGAGACTCTGAACACTGAAGCTTTCTTT,CASSHTGTETLNTEAFF
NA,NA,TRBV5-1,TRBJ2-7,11,TGCGCCAGCAGGAGAGGGTACGAGCAGTACTTC,CASRRGYEQYF
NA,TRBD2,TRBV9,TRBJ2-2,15,TGTGCCAGCAGCGTCTTTAGCGGGGCGGTCGGGGAGCTGTTTTTT,CASSVFSGAVGELFF
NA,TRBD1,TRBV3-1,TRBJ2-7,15,TGTGCCAGCAGCCGCGTGGACAGGAGCTCCTACGAGCAGTACTTC,CASSRVDRSSYEQYF
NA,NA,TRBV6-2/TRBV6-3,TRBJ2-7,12,TGTGCCAGCAGTTTAGGGGTGAGGGAGCAGTACTTC,CASSLGVREQYF
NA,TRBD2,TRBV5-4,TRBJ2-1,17,TGTACCAGCAGCATAATGGGGCTAGCGGGGGGCTACAATGAGCAGTTCTTC,CTSSIMGLAGGYNEQFF
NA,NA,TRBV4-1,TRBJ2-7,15,TGCGCCAGCAGCCAAAACGTGGACAGCGGACACGAGCAGTACTTC,CASSQNVDSGHEQYF
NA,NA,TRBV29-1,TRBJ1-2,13,TGCAGCGTTGACACAGCGTCTAACTATGGCTACACCTTC,CSVDTASNYGYTF
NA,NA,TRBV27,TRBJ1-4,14,TGTGCCAGCAGTTCCACAGGGAGGGGTGAAAAACTGTTTTTT,CASSSTGRGEKLFF
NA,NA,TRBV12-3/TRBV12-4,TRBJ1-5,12,TGTGCCAGCAGTTTAGAAGTTCAGCCCCAGCATTTT,CASSLEVQPQHF
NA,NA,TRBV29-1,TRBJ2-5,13,TGCAGCGTTGAATTGGGGTGGCAAGAGACCCAGTACTTC,CSVELGWQETQYF
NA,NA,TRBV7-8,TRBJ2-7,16,TGTGCCAGCAGCTCCTTACAGGGATACCGGGGGTACGAGCAGTACTTC,CASSSLQGYRGYEQYF
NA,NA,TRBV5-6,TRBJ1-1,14,TGTGCCAGCAGCTTGTTTGGGGGGAACACTGAAGCTTTCTTT,CASSLFGGNTEAFF
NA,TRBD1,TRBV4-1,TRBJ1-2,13,TGCGCCAGCAGCGAGGACAGGGGCCATGGCTACACCTTC,CASSEDRGHGYTF
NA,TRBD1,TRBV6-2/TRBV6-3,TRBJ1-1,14,TGTGCCAGCAGTCCAGGGGGAGGAAGGACTGAAGCTTTCTTT,CASSPGGGRTEAFF
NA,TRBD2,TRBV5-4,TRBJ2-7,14,TGTGCCAGCAGCACCCGACTAGCAACCTACGAGCAGTACTTC,CASSTRLATYEQYF
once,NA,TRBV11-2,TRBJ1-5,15,TGTGCCAGCAGCTTAGAGAGGTATAGCAATCAGCCCCAGCATTTT,CASSLERYSNQPQHF
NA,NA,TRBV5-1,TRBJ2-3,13,TGCGCCAGCAGCTTAGGTAACGCAGATACGCAGTATTTT,CASSLGNADTQYF
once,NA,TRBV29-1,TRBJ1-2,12,TGCAGCTCCCCCCTGGGAGACTATGGCTACACCTTC,CSSPLGDYGYTF
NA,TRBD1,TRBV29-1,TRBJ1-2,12,TGCAGCGTTCCACAGGGGAACTATGGCTACACCTTC,CSVPQGNYGYTF
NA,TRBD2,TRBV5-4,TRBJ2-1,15,TGTGCCAGCAGCTTAGGTAGCGGGCCTTACAATGAGCAGTTCTTC,CASSLGSGPYNEQFF
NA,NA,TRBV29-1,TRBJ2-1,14,TGCAGCGTTGAGGTCAGGGGTGGATACAATGAGCAGTTCTTC,CSVEVRGGYNEQFF
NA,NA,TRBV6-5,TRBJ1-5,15,TGTGCCAGCAGTTACTCGAACAGACGCAATCAGCCCCAGCATTTT,CASSYSNRRNQPQHF
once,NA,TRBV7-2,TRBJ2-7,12,TGTGCCAGCAGCTTAAGGTCCTACGAGCAGTACTTC,CASSLRSYEQYF
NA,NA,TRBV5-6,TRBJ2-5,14,TGTGCCAGCAGCTTGCGAGGGGTCGGGGAGACCCAGTACTTC,CASSLRGVGETQYF